One and the same sample provided the 23 T cell receptor beta chains below, sequenced in a study of CD8+CD57+ T cells in acquired aplastic anemia (dated by TCRdb to 2016 to 2019). TCRdb records Illumina HiSeq 2000 as the sequencer. TCR beta VDJ combination and CDR3 sequence profiling used genomic DNA as the template. Using fastp at Q25 and MiXCR, TCRdb reprocessed the public reads and kept productive beta chains. CDR3 protein duplicates are merged, each entry listing the most common genes and DNA. The sample table contains 150,000 to 200,000 distinct CDR3 sequences; only one count was recorded for 45% to 50% of them. About 30% of the sample is in the top ten clones. The patients picked for sequencing were ones in whom flow cytometry had shown an expansion of CD8+CD57+ cells. Sequenced input: sorted CD4+, CD8+, or CD8+CD57+ T cells (not recorded which) from PBMCs. The receptors were sampled from a human donor with aplastic anemia.

The chain is built from TRBV19 and TRBJ1-1; 7 bases match TRBD1. The CDR3 runs to 15 residues. J lost 5 bases, V lost 7 bases, and 13 bases had no gene match. CDR1 LNHDA and CDR2 SQIVND come from the germline V gene (reference sequence). For the CDR3, the DNA is TGTGCCAGTACCAGAACCGACAGGGTTCGGACTGAAGCTTTCTTT. Translating it yields CASTRTDRVRTEAFF.

Comments on this clonotype: Being one base from a much bigger clone, this may be a read error. V is TRBV5-1 and J is TRBJ1-3, with D hard to call. From germline, CDR1 is SGHRS and CDR2 YFSETQ. The length of the CDR3 is 14 residues. This CDR3 reads CASTLNDSGHTIYF. As DNA, the CDR3 is TGCGCCAGCACTTTGAATGACTCTGGACACACCATATATTTT.

Comments on this clonotype: This may be a read error, as it is one base from a much larger clone. V gene TRBV6-4 combines with J gene TRBJ2-1; D is possibly TRBD2 (6 bases). The CDR3 is 15 amino acids. Germline V gene sequence: CDR1 MRHNA, CDR2 SNTAGT. As DNA, the CDR3 is TGTGCCAGCAGTGACTCCCCGGGGGTCTACAATGGGCAGTTCTTC. It is translated as CASSDSPGVYNGQFF.

In this sample, this clonotype turned up many times. The rearrangement joins TRBV11-3 to TRBJ2-7; TRBD2 is a possible D gene (6 bases). Germline V gene data show CDR1 as SGHNT and CDR2 as YENEEA. V lost 4 bases and J lost 3, with 13 bases in between. This CDR3 region has 14 residues. The CDR3 is CASSYQGLNYEQYF. In DNA form, the CDR3 reads TGTGCCAGCAGCTACCAGGGACTTAACTACGAGCAGTACTTC.

The gene calls are TRBV3-1 and TRBJ2-1; 7 bases match TRBD1. Germline loops: CDR1 LGHDT, CDR2 YNNKEL (reference sequence). The trim removed 4 bases at V and 4 bases at J, leaving 10 bases unmatched. This CDR3 is 16 amino acids long. CDR3: CASSPYRGIRYNEQFF. The DNA of the CDR3 is TGTGCCAGCAGCCCGTACAGGGGTATACGGTACAATGAGCAGTTCTTC.

This chain connects TRBV20-1 to TRBJ2-2; 13 bases map to TRBD2. V was clipped by 8 bases and J by 4 bases; unmatched bases: 4. The CDR3 is 14 residues long. Germline V gene data show CDR1 as DFQATT and CDR2 as SNEGSKA (reference sequence). The CDR3 DNA sequence: TGCAGTATACTAGCGGGGGGGAGCACCGGGGAGCTGTTTTTT. It translates to CSILAGGSTGELFF.

This clonotype came up a few times. V is TRBV2 and J is TRBJ2-7, with a weak D call TRBD2 (5 bases). There are 11 residues in the CDR3. From germline, CDR1 is SNHLY and CDR2 FYNNEI. V lost 6 bases, J lost 4 bases, and 7 bases lay in between. The CDR3 nucleotides are TGTGCCAGCAGCGGACTTTACGAGCAGTACTTC. This codes for CASSGLYEQYF.

Ten or more counts support this clonotype. This chain links TRBV10-3 with TRBJ2-1; D not certain. The germline V gene has CDR1 ENHRY and CDR2 SYGVKD. There are 12 residues in the CDR3. V was cut by 10 bases and J by 4 bases, with 11 bases left in between. The CDR3 coding sequence is TGTGCCACCCGATCCGAGTACAATGAGCAGTTCTTC. This gives the protein CATRSEYNEQFF.

In its sample, this clonotype was seen many times. This chain uses TRBV7-9 with TRBJ2-7, with TRBD1 matching 11 bases. Trimming took 5 bases from V and 2 from J; bases not matched to a gene: 5. The germline V gene encodes CDR1 SEHNR and CDR2 FQNEAQ (reference sequence). This CDR3 spans 15 amino acids. DNA of the CDR3: TGTGCCAGCAGCCCTACGGGACAGGGGGCCTACGAGCAGTACTTC. It is translated as CASSPTGQGAYEQYF.

This clonotype was seen a few times. This rearrangement joins TRBV7-9 to TRBJ1-1; TRBD1 aligns across 11 bases. The CDR3 spans 15 residues. The V and J ends lost 4 bases and 7 bases, in that order; junction bases with no gene match: 8. Germline V CDR1 and CDR2: SEHNR, FQNEAQ (reference sequence). The CDR3 reads CASSSGTGGRVEAFF. CDR3 coding DNA: TGTGCCAGCAGCTCCGGGACAGGGGGAAGGGTTGAAGCTTTCTTT.

This clonotype was counted at least ten times. The genes are TRBV10-1 and TRBJ2-2; 12 positions agree with TRBD1. In germline, CDR1 is WNHNN, CDR2 SYGVQD (reference sequence). Losses at the gene ends were 8 bases for V and 3 bases for J; bases not matched to a gene: 13. CDR3 length: 18 residues. The chain's CDR3 is CASGPGTGGLRDTGELFF. In DNA, the CDR3 is TGCGCCAGCGGCCCCGGGACAGGGGGCTTGAGGGACACCGGGGAGCTGTTTTTT.

The chain links TRBV24-1 to TRBJ2-1, with D possibly being TRBD1 (5 bases). This CDR3 comprises 13 residues. Trimming stripped 3 bases from V and 4 bases from J, with 6 bases between. Looked up from germline, CDR1 is KGHDR and CDR2 is SFDVKD. The CDR3 loop reads CATSDDSYNEQFF. In nucleotides, the CDR3 is TGTGCCACCAGTGATGACAGTTACAATGAGCAGTTCTTC.

Of note for this clonotype: A much larger clone lies a single base off, so this may be a read error. The conserved phenylalanine or tryptophan is not found at the CDR3 terminus, so this likely reflects a read error. The chain uses TRBV11-2 and TRBJ2-1; TRBD1 agrees at 7 bases. The CDR3 runs to 14 residues. After removal of 7 bases from V and 5 bases from J, the junction contained 8 bases not matched to a gene. Germline CDR1 and CDR2: SGHAT and FQNNGV. Here the CDR3 reads CASTQGDWDNEQFL. The CDR3 bases are TGTGCCAGCACTCAGGGGGATTGGGACAATGAGCAGTTCTTA.

V is TRBV7-9 and J is TRBJ1-2, with 8 bases matching TRBD1. After removal of 5 bases from V and 6 bases from J, the junction contained 8 bases not matched to a gene. From germline, CDR1 is SEHNR and CDR2 FQNEAQ (reference sequence). The CDR3 spans 14 residues. CDR3 sequence (DNA): TGTGCCAGCAGCCCCACGGACAGGGTGGATGGCTACACCTTC. This gives the protein CASSPTDRVDGYTF. Complete variable domain (other parts from reference TRBV7-9 and TRBJ1-2): DTGVSQNPRHKITKRGQNVTFRCDPISEHNRLYWYRQTLGQGPEFLTYFQNEAQLEKSRLLSDRFSAERPKGSFSTLEIQRTEQGDSAMYLCASSPTDRVDGYTFGSGTRLTVV.

The sample holds many counts of this clonotype. The chain is built from TRBV19 and TRBJ2-1; a weak D match, TRBD2 (6 bases). V gave up 5 bases and J gave up 4 bases, with 12 bases separating them. Germline CDR1 and CDR2: LNHDA and SQIVND (reference sequence). The CDR3 totals 14 residues. CDR3 sequence reads: CASSLIGTYNEQFF. Here the CDR3 DNA reads TGTGCCAGTAGTCTAATAGGGACTTACAATGAGCAGTTCTTC.

The V and J genes are TRBV19 and TRBJ1-2, with D unresolved. The CDR3 contains 12 residues. Trimming removed 10 bases from V and 4 bases from J, with 13 bases in between. In germline, CDR1 is LNHDA, CDR2 SQIVND (reference sequence). The DNA of the CDR3 is TGTGCCACAAGCAAGCAAAGCTATGGCTACACCTTC. It yields the protein CATSKQSYGYTF.

This clonotype has a count of ten or more. The CDR3 nucleotides read TGTGCCACCAGCAGGGACGTCGTGGGCCCTGGCTACACCTTC. This translates into CATSRDVVGPGYTF. V usage is TRBV15 and J usage is TRBJ1-2, with D hard to call. V dropped 3 bases and J dropped 7 bases, with 15 bases sitting between them. CDR3 length equals 14 residues. Germline CDR1 and CDR2: LNHNV and YYDKDF (reference sequence).

Remarks on this clonotype: At one of its ends the junction is not consistent with the germline gene, which may arise from a read error. V is TRBV12-3 or TRBV12-4 and J is TRBJ1-2; D uncertain. This CDR3 is built from 11 residues. The DNA of the CDR3 is TGTGCCAGCAGCTTAGTCGTTGGCTACACCTTC. Translated: CASSLVVGYTF.

The genes are TRBV2 and TRBJ2-5; D ambiguous. Trimming took 10 bases from V and 1 from J, leaving 13 bases between them. The length of the CDR3 is 13 residues. From germline, CDR1 is SNHLY and CDR2 FYNNEI. The CDR3 protein is CATKGGRQETQYF. DNA for the CDR3: TGTGCCACCAAGGGTGGTCGCCAAGAGACCCAGTACTTC.

Ten or more counts support this clonotype. The V gene is TRBV10-3, the J gene TRBJ2-2; maybe TRBD1 (6 bases). Germline-derived CDR1 and CDR2 are ENHRY and SYGVKD. V was pared by 10 bases and J by 3 bases, with 18 bases between. The CDR3 length is 15 residues. The CDR3 DNA reads as TGTGCCACCGCAGTCCCGGGACAAGACACCGGGGAGCTGTTTTTT. It encodes CATAVPGQDTGELFF.

This clonotype was detected ten times or more. The chain employs TRBV6-1 and TRBJ2-1; 9 positions match TRBD2. Germline CDR1 reads MNHNS; CDR2 reads SASEGT. Losses at the gene ends were 6 bases for V and 14 bases for J; bases not matched to a gene: 11. This CDR3 region has 13 residues. The CDR3 sequence is CASRGVAGVEEFF. CDR3 nucleotides: TGTGCCAGCAGAGGAGTAGCGGGAGTGGAAGAGTTCTTC.

V usage is TRBV20-1 and J usage is TRBJ2-7; 8 bases fit TRBD1. Germline trimming cut 6 bases from V and 7 bases from J; bases unmatched to any gene: 20. CDR3 length: 16 residues. Germline values: CDR1 DFQATT, CDR2 SNEGSKA (reference sequence). CDR3 bases: TGCAGTGCCGCCCCCACCGGGGACAGGTCATGGGAGGAGCAGTACTTC. Translating it yields CSAAPTGDRSWEEQYF.

The chain is built from TRBV2 and TRBJ1-5; D gene ambiguous. The length of the CDR3 is 15 residues. Trimming shortened V by 3 bases and J by 4 bases, and 13 bases separated the two germline ends. Germline CDR1 and CDR2: SNHLY and FYNNEI. As DNA, the CDR3 is TGTGCCAGCAGTGACCCCCGGGGATCAAATCAGCCCCAGCATTTT. Protein product: CASSDPRGSNQPQHF.